This passage covers 14 T cell receptor beta chains from one sample sequenced in a study of T cell repertoires in cytomegalovirus infection. TCRdb used MiXCR to reprocess the reads, holding one entry per CDR3 protein. Of some 400,000 distinct CDR3 sequences in the sample, around 32% are singletons; the top ten hold roughly an eighth. Sequencing input: PBMCs. The receptors were gathered from a human donor in good health (CMV status not recorded). Some clones in this sample may be carry-over from other donors' samples.

V usage is TRBV2 and J usage is TRBJ2-3; D remains unclear. The CDR3 runs to 17 residues. Per germline, CDR1 SNHLY and CDR2 FYNNEI. V was cut by 6 bases and J by 4 bases, with 23 bases left in between. CDR3 sequence reads: CASSAPGRQLAADTQYF. DNA for the CDR3: TGTGCCAGCAGCGCGCCCGGGCGGCAGTTGGCGGCAGATACGCAGTATTTT.

This clonotype has ten or more counts. Here the CDR3 reads CASTQGGGAYEQYF. The CDR3 region has the DNA TGTGCCAGCACCCAAGGCGGGGGGGCCTACGAGCAGTACTTC. The chain carries TRBV7-2 and TRBJ2-7; TRBD2 matches at 9 bases. The ends lost 7 bases at V and 2 bases at J; junction bases unmatched: 6. The CDR3 is made up of 14 amino acids. Germline V gives CDR1 SGHTA, CDR2 FQGNSA.

Worth noting for this clonotype: A much larger clone lies a single base off, so this may be a read error. V and J are TRBV5-6 and TRBJ2-5; D is uncertain. V was clipped by 6 bases and J by 2 bases, with 14 bases between them. This CDR3 is built from 14 residues. Germline values: CDR1 SGHDT, CDR2 YYEEEE. This CDR3 is CASTHDGPQETQYF. For the CDR3, the DNA is TGTGCCAGCACCCACGACGGTCCACAAGAGACCCAGTACTTC.

The rearrangement joins TRBV6-2 or TRBV6-3 to TRBJ1-1; D not resolved. Germline-derived CDR1 and CDR2 are MNHEY and SVGEGT. The CDR3 is made up of 13 amino acids. Trimming left V 10 bases short and J 4 bases short, with 16 bases between. The CDR3 DNA is TGTGCCACAACCGCGAGGGTGGGCACTGAAGCTTTCTTT. Its protein is CATTARVGTEAFF.

This sequence joins TRBV5-6 and TRBJ1-6; 10 positions agree with TRBD1. The germline V gene has CDR1 SGHDT and CDR2 YYEEEE. Trimming removed 0 bases from V and 8 bases from J; junction bases left unmatched: 14. This CDR3 has 19 amino acids. The CDR3: CASSLGTGGKWAGDSPLHF. The CDR3 DNA reads TGTGCCAGCAGCTTGGGGACAGGGGGAAAATGGGCTGGCGATTCACCCCTCCACTTT.

This clonotype was counted ten times or more. The chain combines TRBV7-8 with TRBJ2-1; the D is unclear. Trimming removed 2 bases from V and 4 bases from J, with 12 bases in between. The CDR3 totals 15 residues. The germline gives CDR1 SGHVS, CDR2 FQNEAQ. The CDR3 nucleotides read TGTGCCAGCAGCTTAAGGGCGGTACCTTACAATGAGCAGTTCTTC. This sequence encodes CASSLRAVPYNEQFF. Variable domain in full (rest from reference TRBV7-8 and TRBJ2-1): GAGVSQSPRYKVAKRGQDVALRCDPISGHVSLFWYQQALGQGPEFLTYFQNEAQLDKSGLPSDRFFAERPEGSVSTLKIQRTQQEDSAVYLCASSLRAVPYNEQFFGPGTRLTVL.

This clonotype was counted at least ten times. The rearrangement links TRBV7-2 to TRBJ1-5; D call uncertain. Germline V gives CDR1 SGHTA, CDR2 FQGNSA. CDR3 length equals 15 residues. V lost 0 bases to trimming and J lost 6 bases, with 12 bases between them. In DNA form, the CDR3 reads TGTGCCAGCAGCTTAGCAGCGGTGGGGTCTCAGCCCCAGCATTTT. Protein sequence: CASSLAAVGSQPQHF.

About this clonotype: This sequence may be a read error, since a much larger clone differs from it by one base. V gene TRBV7-9 combines with J gene TRBJ2-5, with unresolved D. V shed 5 bases and J shed 1 base, with 14 bases lying between them. This CDR3 region has 15 residues. The germline V gene has CDR1 SEHNR and CDR2 FQNEAQ (reference sequence). Here the CDR3 DNA reads TGTGCCAGCAGCCCCCTACGGTCAAGCCAAGAGACCCAGTACTTC. Its protein is CASSPLRSSQETQYF.

This clonotype was seen at least ten times. V and J are TRBV7-2 and TRBJ2-4, with a tentative D call TRBD2 (5 bases). Trimming removed 1 base from V and 8 bases from J, with 15 bases in between. The CDR3 is 15 amino acids. Per the germline V gene, CDR1 is SGHTA and CDR2 is FQGNSA. The DNA of the CDR3 is TGTGCCAGCAGCTTAGTAACCGGGGTATTGGACATTCAGTACTTC. Its translation is CASSLVTGVLDIQYF.

CDR3 amino acids: CASSLDDTYEQYF. CDR3 nucleotides: TGTGCCAGCAGCTTGGACGACACCTACGAGCAGTACTTC. The V call is TRBV5-6, the J call TRBJ2-7; unclear D gene. The CDR3 sequence is 13 residues long. The V end was cut by 0 bases, the J end by 2 bases, with 6 bases between. CDR1 is SGHDT, CDR2 YYEEEE, per germline.

With respect to this clonotype: A much more abundant neighbour one base away suggests this may be a read error. This chain uses TRBV7-4 with TRBJ1-4; 7 bases are a match to TRBD1. Germline CDR1 SGHVT, CDR2 SQSDAQ. The CDR3 runs 14 residues. CDR3 nucleotide sequence: TGTGCCAGCAGCTTAGGAGGGACAGTGGAAAAACTGTATTTT. Amino acid sequence: CASSLGGTVEKLYF. The full variable domain, its missing parts supplied by reference TRBV7-4 and TRBJ1-4, is GAGVSQSPRYKVAKRGRDVALRCDSISGHVTLYWYRQTLGQGSEVLTYSQSDAQRDKSGRPSGRFSAERPERSVSTLKIQRTEQGDSAVYLCASSLGGTVEKLYFGSGTQLSVL.

This clonotype was detected ten times or more. The chain couples TRBV4-1 to TRBJ1-1; tentative D call: TRBD1 (5 bases). Trimming stripped 1 base from V and 3 bases from J, with 15 bases between. Germline lookup yields CDR1 MGHRA and CDR2 YSYEKL. The CDR3 is made up of 16 amino acids. In DNA, the CDR3 is TGCGCCAGCAGCCAAGCTTTAACGGGGGGTTACACTGAAGCTTTCTTT. This gives the protein CASSQALTGGYTEAFF.

The chain employs TRBV7-9 and TRBJ2-1, with a weak D call TRBD2 (5 bases). Germline CDR1 and CDR2: SEHNR and FQNEAQ (reference sequence). The ends were cut back, 5 bases at V and 5 bases at J, with 13 bases in the middle. This CDR3 region has 14 residues. The DNA of the CDR3 is TGTGCCAGCAGCGCTGCGGGCCAGGACAATGAGCAGTTCTTC. Protein sequence: CASSAAGQDNEQFF. Full variable domain (remainder filled in from reference TRBV7-9 and TRBJ2-1): DTGVSQNPRHKITKRGQNVTFRCDPISEHNRLYWYRQTLGQGPEFLTYFQNEAQLEKSRLLSDRFSAERPKGSFSTLEIQRTEQGDSAMYLCASSAAGQDNEQFFGPGTRLTVL.

This clonotype was recorded at least ten times. This chain uses TRBV7-2 with TRBJ2-1; D possibly matches TRBD1 or TRBD2 (5 bases each). The CDR3 runs to 13 residues. Germline V gives CDR1 SGHTA, CDR2 FQGNSA. Trimming left V 5 bases short and J 10 bases short, with 15 bases between. CDR3 amino acids: CASSPPPRGEQFF. The CDR3 DNA reads as TGTGCCAGCAGCCCCCCCCCGAGGGGCGAGCAGTTCTTC.